Listed below are T cell receptor beta chains from one sample, sequenced in a study of blood T cell repertoires in COVID-19. Sequenced by immunoSEQ multiplex PCR; TCRdb stores in-frame clones only, minus some. The sample consists of around 25,000 clones, nearly 90% of them appearing once. Sequenced material: peripheral blood. All receptors come from a woman aged 55-69 years with active COVID-19. The conserved cysteine and the conserved F or W are not part of the CDR3 here. The D gene is left open where the match is weak.

j_call: TRBJ1-2; d_call: TRBD1; v_call: TRBV5-1; cdr3_aa: ASSYRTGHYGYT
j_call: TRBJ2-2; d_call: -; v_call: TRBV5-1; cdr3_aa: ASSPLPYRAGELF
j_call: TRBJ2-3; d_call: -; v_call: TRBV29-1; cdr3_aa: SVEDHALAPSTDTQY
j_call: TRBJ1-2; d_call: TRBD1; v_call: TRBV5-8; cdr3_aa: ASSHRGSDGYT
j_call: TRBJ2-1; d_call: TRBD2; v_call: TRBV9; cdr3_aa: ASRPAGGADEQF
j_call: TRBJ2-1; d_call: -; v_call: TRBV7-2; cdr3_aa: ASSLEVGHNEQF
j_call: TRBJ2-7; d_call: -; v_call: TRBV3-1/TRBV3-2; cdr3_aa: ASSLDNEQY
j_call: TRBJ1-2; d_call: -; v_call: TRBV5-1; cdr3_aa: ASSSYRAGYGYT
j_call: TRBJ2-2; d_call: -; v_call: TRBV5-1; cdr3_aa: ASSPQGTNTGELF
j_call: TRBJ2-2; d_call: -; v_call: TRBV2; cdr3_aa: ASRPHRAATGELF
j_call: TRBJ2-7; d_call: TRBD2; v_call: TRBV7-9; cdr3_aa: ASSSGLADLSEQY
j_call: TRBJ2-1; d_call: TRBD1; v_call: TRBV10-3; cdr3_aa: AIRRTGGGNEQF
j_call: TRBJ2-7; d_call: TRBD1; v_call: TRBV6-5; cdr3_aa: ASGVRGQSYEQY
j_call: TRBJ2-1; d_call: TRBD1; v_call: TRBV24-1; cdr3_aa: ATSALGQGAHNEQF
j_call: TRBJ2-3; d_call: -; v_call: TRBV7-2; cdr3_aa: ASSLGTGYTDTQY
j_call: TRBJ2-5; d_call: -; v_call: TRBV6-5; cdr3_aa: ASRLGVTQETQY
j_call: TRBJ2-5; d_call: -; v_call: TRBV19; cdr3_aa: ASRLQGSETQY
j_call: TRBJ2-7; d_call: TRBD2; v_call: TRBV6-2/TRBV6-3; cdr3_aa: ASSLSAGVGYEQY
j_call: TRBJ2-7; d_call: -; v_call: TRBV6-5; cdr3_aa: ASSPGLGGEQY
j_call: TRBJ2-3; d_call: -; v_call: TRBV6-2/TRBV6-3; cdr3_aa: ASNPQGGVSDTQY
j_call: TRBJ2-5; d_call: -; v_call: TRBV7-3; cdr3_aa: ASSLLSETQY
j_call: TRBJ2-1; d_call: TRBD2; v_call: TRBV6-5; cdr3_aa: ASSYGTSPPYNEQF
j_call: TRBJ2-2; d_call: TRBD1; v_call: TRBV5-4; cdr3_aa: ASSQRDRTNTGELF
j_call: TRBJ2-3; d_call: -; v_call: TRBV4-1; cdr3_aa: ASSHPGGLEDTQY
j_call: TRBJ1-1; d_call: -; v_call: TRBV5-8; cdr3_aa: ASGVVKNTEAF
j_call: TRBJ2-2; d_call: -; v_call: TRBV15; cdr3_aa: ATSVRGYNGGELF
j_call: TRBJ1-4; d_call: TRBD1; v_call: TRBV6-6; cdr3_aa: ASSQGQGPEKLF
j_call: TRBJ1-1; d_call: -; v_call: TRBV5-6; cdr3_aa: ASSSPGHTMNTEAF
j_call: TRBJ2-7; d_call: TRBD2; v_call: TRBV5-6; cdr3_aa: ASSLGAEPWTSGEREQY
j_call: TRBJ2-1; d_call: -; v_call: TRBV7-2; cdr3_aa: ASNLMAVSDEQF
j_call: TRBJ1-1; d_call: TRBD1; v_call: TRBV28; cdr3_aa: ASRTVRDRAPRGIGF
j_call: TRBJ2-2; d_call: TRBD2; v_call: TRBV3-1/TRBV3-2; cdr3_aa: ASSQESGGLTGELF
j_call: TRBJ2-3; d_call: -; v_call: TRBV29-1; cdr3_aa: SVDIGSPDTQY
j_call: TRBJ2-1; d_call: TRBD2; v_call: TRBV28; cdr3_aa: ASSYLAGGPLHEQF
j_call: TRBJ2-7; d_call: TRBD1; v_call: TRBV9; cdr3_aa: ASSASGTGRYEQY
j_call: TRBJ2-1; d_call: -; v_call: TRBV7-9; cdr3_aa: ASSLVLEYYNEQF
j_call: TRBJ2-1; d_call: -; v_call: TRBV4-1; cdr3_aa: ASSLGGGREQF
j_call: TRBJ2-3; d_call: -; v_call: TRBV4-3; cdr3_aa: ASSQDWPGAQDTQY
j_call: TRBJ2-1; d_call: TRBD2; v_call: TRBV9; cdr3_aa: ASSVDPLAGGPNEQF
j_call: TRBJ1-4; d_call: -; v_call: TRBV3-1/TRBV3-2; cdr3_aa: ASSQGGEGEKLF
j_call: TRBJ1-1; d_call: TRBD1; v_call: TRBV4-3; cdr3_aa: ASSQEFLRTGEDTEAF
j_call: TRBJ2-1; d_call: TRBD2; v_call: TRBV9; cdr3_aa: ASSVEASGSGWGNEQF
j_call: TRBJ1-5; d_call: TRBD1; v_call: TRBV6-2/TRBV6-3; cdr3_aa: ASSYTGGGQPQH
j_call: TRBJ2-2; d_call: TRBD2; v_call: TRBV28; cdr3_aa: ASRALAPTGELF
j_call: TRBJ1-2; d_call: TRBD1; v_call: TRBV6-5; cdr3_aa: ASSYRQGTYGYT
j_call: TRBJ1-2; d_call: TRBD1; v_call: TRBV6-1; cdr3_aa: ASSEEGDRVGYGYT
j_call: TRBJ2-7; d_call: -; v_call: TRBV5-4; cdr3_aa: ASSPEGTTEQY
j_call: TRBJ1-1; d_call: -; v_call: TRBV7-9; cdr3_aa: ASAFPGNTEAF
j_call: TRBJ2-1; d_call: TRBD2; v_call: TRBV7-8; cdr3_aa: ASSLELAGEGASNEQF
j_call: TRBJ2-1; d_call: TRBD1; v_call: TRBV27; cdr3_aa: ASSLTGGPQF
j_call: TRBJ1-2; d_call: -; v_call: TRBV4-1; cdr3_aa: ASSHPWDTNYGYT
j_call: TRBJ2-5; d_call: -; v_call: TRBV27; cdr3_aa: ASSLGGGGTQY
j_call: TRBJ1-2; d_call: TRBD1; v_call: TRBV24-1; cdr3_aa: ATSDSRQGRHGYT
j_call: TRBJ2-5; d_call: TRBD2; v_call: TRBV7-9; cdr3_aa: ASSLLAAQGKETQY